The 25 T cell receptor beta chains reported below all come from one sample, sequenced in a study of cytomegalovirus exposure and HLA in healthy donors. PCR amplification relied on 60 Vbeta primers (plus 13 Jbeta primers). Clones were sequenced by immunoSEQ multiplex PCR, and TCRdb holds only the in-frame ones, with some missing. The repertoire holds more than 200,000 clones, with 82% as singletons. Input material: PBMCs. The receptors derive from a man aged 40-49 years in good health and CMV-seropositive.

This clone was detected only a few times. V and J are TRBV21-1 and TRBJ2-2; the listed D gene, TRBD2, was not tested against the DNA. TRBV21-1 corresponds to a pseudogene. This CDR3 contains 17 residues. The CDR3 bases are TGTGCCAGCACCCCCGGGGCTAGCGGGAGAAGTACCGGGGAGCTGTTTTTT. It yields the protein CASTPGASGRSTGELFF.

This clone has at least ten counts. The rearrangement joins TRBV6-6 to TRBJ2-7; 7 bases line up with TRBD2. Trimming at V came to 6 bases and at J to 0 bases, leaving 5 bases not matched to a gene. Germline values: CDR1 MNHNY, CDR2 SVGAGI (reference sequence). The CDR3 covers 14 residues. CDR3 residues: CASRETSFSYEQYF. The DNA for the CDR3 is TGTGCCAGCAGGGAGACTAGCTTCTCCTACGAGCAGTACTTC.

The chain links TRBV30 to TRBJ2-5; 12 bases align to TRBD1. There are 14 residues in the CDR3. CDR1 is GTSNPN, CDR2 SVGIG, per germline (reference sequence). After removal of 3 bases from V and 4 bases from J, the junction contained 3 bases not matched to a gene. CDR3 residues: CAWRGTGGRETQYF. DNA of the CDR3: TGTGCCTGGAGGGGGACAGGGGGCAGAGAGACCCAGTACTTC.

The rearrangement uses TRBV7-3 and TRBJ2-2; 8 bases line up with TRBD2. The CDR3 spans 18 residues. The junction had 14 bases not matched to a gene; V was cut back by 5 bases and J by 3 bases. Germline CDR1 is SGHTA and CDR2 is FQGTGA. CDR3 in DNA: TGTGCCAGCAGCACGGGGGGGGCAGGCCGAGGGGACACCGGGGAGCTGTTTTTT. Amino acid sequence: CASSTGGAGRGDTGELFF.

The V gene is TRBV6-5, the J gene TRBJ2-1; 8 bases fit TRBD2. The length of the CDR3 is 14 residues. V was pared by 6 bases and J by 6 bases, with 7 bases of the junction left unmatched. From germline, CDR1 is MNHEY and CDR2 SVGAGI. Here the CDR3 DNA reads TGTGCCAGCAGACCGGGACTAGAAGTCAATGAGCAGTTCTTC. As protein: CASRPGLEVNEQFF.

The chain recombines TRBV7-2 with TRBJ2-1, with D hard to call. From germline, CDR1 is SGHTA and CDR2 FQGNSA. This CDR3 has 15 amino acids. The V and J ends lost 1 base and 3 bases respectively, with 10 bases between them. In DNA form, the CDR3 reads TGTGCCAGCAGCTTAGGTATCGGGTACTACAATGAGCAGTTCTTC. This sequence encodes CASSLGIGYYNEQFF.

This clone was observed once. This rearrangement joins TRBV5-1 to TRBJ2-3; TRBD2 might be the D (7 bases). CDR1 is SGHRS and CDR2 is YFSETQ in the germline V gene. Trimming pared 4 bases from V and 6 bases from J, leaving 18 bases between. The CDR3 runs to 15 residues. The CDR3 loop reads CASSLGRGGMDTQYF. The DNA of the CDR3 is TGCGCCAGCAGCCTCGGAAGGGGGGGCATGGATACGCAGTATTTT.

This chain connects TRBV5-1 to TRBJ1-4; 7 bases are shared with TRBD1. The germline gives CDR1 SGHRS, CDR2 YFSETQ. Unmatched junction bases numbered 2, after V lost 4 bases and J lost 2 bases. The CDR3 length is 14 residues. The CDR3 DNA reads TGCGCCAGCAGCAAGACAGGGACTAATGAAAAACTGTTTTTT. Translation gives CASSKTGTNEKLFF.

This chain joins TRBV10-3 and TRBJ2-1; D might be TRBD2 (6 bases). Germline values: CDR1 ENHRY, CDR2 SYGVKD. The CDR3 has 14 residues. V gave up 8 bases and J gave up 3 bases, with 14 bases separating them. DNA for the CDR3: TGTGCCATCGGAGGGATCGATAACTACAATGAGCAGTTCTTC. Its protein is CAIGGIDNYNEQFF.

The chain carries TRBV19 and TRBJ2-7; maybe TRBD2 (5 bases). CDR3 length equals 15 residues. Trimming cost V 3 bases and J 1 base, with 13 bases left between them. Germline loops: CDR1 LNHDA, CDR2 SQIVND (reference sequence). The CDR3 spells CASSILEGGSYEQYF. The DNA of the CDR3 is TGTGCCAGTAGTATTCTCGAGGGCGGATCCTACGAGCAGTACTTC.

V usage is TRBV19 and J usage is TRBJ1-5; TRBD1 is a possible D gene (6 bases). Trimming took 5 bases from V and 1 from J, leaving 6 bases between them. In germline, CDR1 is LNHDA, CDR2 SQIVND (reference sequence). CDR3 size: 13 residues. CDR3 loop: CASSGQSNQPQHF. CDR3 DNA: TGTGCCAGTAGTGGACAGAGCAATCAGCCCCAGCATTTT. Supplemented by reference TRBV19 and TRBJ1-5, the full variable domain reads DGGITQSPKYLFRKEGQNVTLSCEQNLNHDAMYWYRQDPGQGLRLIYYSQIVNDFQKGDIAEGYSVSREKKESFPLTVTSAQKNPTAFYLCASSGQSNQPQHFGDGTRLSIL.

The rearrangement links TRBV2 to TRBJ1-3; the match to TRBD1 covers 7 bases. The CDR3 is 15 residues long. With V trimmed by 7 bases and J by 4 bases, 10 bases remained unmatched. Germline-derived CDR1 and CDR2 are SNHLY and FYNNEI. The CDR3 reads CASNREGAGGNTIYF. In DNA form, the CDR3 reads TGTGCCAGCAACCGGGAGGGGGCGGGAGGAAACACCATATATTTT.

This chain joins TRBV4-2 and TRBJ2-7; 9 bases align to TRBD2. V dropped 0 bases and J dropped 4; count of bases not matched to a gene: 13. Germline V gene lookup returns CDR1 LGHNA and CDR2 YNFKEQ. The CDR3 is 18 amino acids. DNA for the CDR3: TGTGCCAGCAGCCAAGATATAGTAGGAGGCGGGAGGGGGTACGAGCAGTACTTC. Translating gives CASSQDIVGGGRGYEQYF.

The chain combines TRBV9 with TRBJ2-1, with 7 bases identical to TRBD2. Germline V gene lookup returns CDR1 SGDLS and CDR2 YYNGEE. This CDR3 is 16 amino acids long. V lost 1 base to trimming and J lost 1 base; unmatched junction nucleotides: 5. The CDR3 reads CASSVLSGNSYNEQFF. The CDR3 DNA reads TGTGCCAGCAGCGTATTGAGCGGGAATTCCTACAATGAGCAGTTCTTC. The variable domain in full, completed from reference TRBV9 and TRBJ2-1, reads DSGVTQTPKHLITATGQRVTLRCSPRSGDLSVYWYQQSLDQGLQFLIQYYNGEERAKGNILERFSAQQFPDLHSELNLSSLELGDSALYFCASSVLSGNSYNEQFFGPGTRLTVL.

The chain links TRBV25-1 to TRBJ2-1; D gene unclear. Germline loops: CDR1 MGHDK, CDR2 SYGVNS. Trimming removed 5 bases at V and 4 bases at J, with 3 bases between. The length of the CDR3 is 11 residues. The CDR3 bases are TGTGCCAGCAGTTTATACAATGAGCAGTTCTTC. Protein sequence: CASSLYNEQFF.

The chain joins TRBV21-1 to TRBJ2-3; TRBD1 reflects the table's D call only, with no check against the DNA. TRBV21-1 is termed a pseudogene. The CDR3 is 15 amino acids. The CDR3 nucleotides read TGTGCCAGCAGCAAATTCTCCAGGGGGGCAGATACGCAGTATTTT. Its protein product is CASSKFSRGADTQYF.

The chain combines TRBV4-2 with TRBJ2-3; 8 nucleotides match TRBD2. The germline V gene encodes CDR1 LGHNA and CDR2 YNFKEQ. This CDR3 is 16 amino acids long. The V gene end was trimmed by 4 bases and the J gene end by 1 base; junction bases not matched to a gene: 7. Written as DNA, the CDR3 is TGTGCCAGCAGCCGAGAGAGCGGGAGCGGCACAGATACGCAGTATTTT. Encoded protein: CASSRESGSGTDTQYF.

V usage is TRBV18 and J usage is TRBJ2-7; TRBD1 matches 7 bases. The CDR3 sequence is 13 residues long. Trimming at V came to 3 bases and at J to 6 bases, leaving 5 bases not matched to a gene. Per germline, CDR1 KGHSH and CDR2 LQKENI. Here the CDR3 reads CASSPGQAGEQYV. The CDR3, as DNA: TGTGCCAGCTCACCTGGACAGGCTGGCGAGCAGTACGTC.

The chain has TRBV2 and TRBJ2-5, with 8 bases fitting TRBD1. The J call could be wrong; TRBJ2-7 is a better fit for the DNA end. The CDR3 totals 17 residues. CDR1 and CDR2 from the germline V gene are SNHLY and FYNNEI. DNA of the CDR3: TGTGCCAGCAGGGGCCGACAGGGGAAAGGAAGCTCCTACGAGCAGTACTTC. It encodes CASRGRQGKGSSYEQYF.

V gene TRBV5-1 combines with J gene TRBJ1-2; tentatively, D is TRBD1 (5 bases). Germline V gene data show CDR1 as SGHRS and CDR2 as YFSETQ. V lost 7 bases, J lost 6 bases, and 16 bases lay in between. The CDR3 covers 13 residues. The CDR3 region is CASFPPSGDGYTF. The CDR3 DNA reads as TGCGCCAGCTTCCCCCCCTCGGGGGATGGCTACACCTTC.

This clone was picked up many times. The chain recombines TRBV4-1 with TRBJ1-2; 9 bases line up with TRBD1. The CDR3 extends over 15 amino acids. Trimming cost V 0 bases and J 7 bases; bases outside gene matches: 6. Germline V gives CDR1 MGHRA, CDR2 YSYEKL. The DNA of the CDR3 is TGCGCCAGCAGCCAAGAAGGGACAGGGCTCTCTGGCTACACCTTC. It specifies CASSQEGTGLSGYTF.

This clone was observed a few times. The J gene is TRBJ2-5, the V gene TRBV28, with TRBD2 matching over 12 bases. Gene TRBJ2-7 matches the end of the DNA better, so the J call may be wrong. The germline gives CDR1 MDHEN, CDR2 SYDVKM. The CDR3 length is 15 residues. The CDR3 DNA sequence: TGTGCCAGCGGTCCCGGGACTAGCGGGTTCTACGAGCAGTACTTC. It yields the protein CASGPGTSGFYEQYF.

V and J are TRBV2 and TRBJ1-6; D perhaps matches TRBD1 (5 bases). The CDR3 is 14 amino acids. Germline loops: CDR1 SNHLY, CDR2 FYNNEI. Between the trimmed V and J ends, which lost 8 bases and 5 bases, there was a span of 13 bases. CDR3 sequence (DNA): TGTGCCAGCCGATACAGGACAAATAATTCACCCCTCCACTTT. Its protein is CASRYRTNNSPLHF. The full variable domain, with the rest looked up from reference TRBV2 and TRBJ1-6, is EPEVTQTPSHQVTQMGQEVILRCVPISNHLYFYWYRQILGQKVEFLVSFYNNEISEKSEIFDDQFSVERPDGSNFTLKIRSTKLEDSAMYFCASRYRTNNSPLHFGNGTRLTVT.

The chain joins TRBV9 to TRBJ1-3; 9 bases are shared with TRBD1. Germline CDR1 reads SGDLS; CDR2 reads YYNGEE. The CDR3 spans 15 residues. Unmatched junction bases numbered 4, after V lost 4 bases and J lost 2 bases. The CDR3 DNA follows: TGTGCCAGCAGCATACAGGGGGCGACTGGAAACACCATATATTTT. This translates into CASSIQGATGNTIYF.

The chain combines TRBV2 with TRBJ2-7; the D gene is possibly TRBD1 (6 bases). V lost 2 bases, J lost 2 bases, and 10 bases lay in between. The CDR3 is made up of 14 amino acids. The germline gives CDR1 SNHLY, CDR2 FYNNEI. The CDR3 loop is CASSEPQGTYEQYV. CDR3 coding DNA: TGTGCCAGCAGTGAACCCCAGGGGACCTACGAGCAGTACGTC.